This T cell receptor beta chain was identified during a study of T-cell memory formation after mild COVID-19. Notes on this clonotype: Its antigen remains unknown.

TCRdb processed the 5' RACE reads anew with MiXCR; each CDR3 protein has one entry. The sample includes under 250,000 distinct CDR3 sequences, 15% to 17% of them seen just once. CDR1 is SGHVS and CDR2 is FQNEAQ in the germline V gene. The length of the CDR3 is 13 residues. The V end was cut by 3 bases, the J end by 8 bases, with 13 bases between. Broader study findings: CD4+ contracting clones lay mainly in CM and EM, CD8+ ones in EMRA.

This rearrangement joins TRBV7-8 to TRBJ1-2; D unclear. Sequences were obtained from PBMCs or a T cell subset sorted from them (not recorded which). This sequence was found in an adult woman who had mild COVID-19 (a few samples of this study predate the infection). Cell type and time point are not known. CDR3 sequence reads: CASSLDSLGGYTF. The CDR3 nucleotides read TGTGCCAGCAGCTTGGACTCCCTCGGAGGCTACACCTTC.